These 32 T cell receptor beta chains were sequenced from one sample in a study of blood T cell repertoires in COVID-19. Produced via immunoSEQ multiplex PCR; TCRdb's table is partial and in-frame only. The sample yields 200,000 or so clones, approximately 88% seen once. Sequenced: PBMCs or T cells enriched from blood (not recorded which). These TCRs come from a woman aged 25-40 years who had been exposed to COVID-19.

This clone was counted between two and nine times. The J gene is TRBJ1-2, the V gene TRBV11-2; no firm D call. This CDR3 comprises 13 residues. The V and J ends lost 2 bases and 4 bases respectively, with 8 bases between them. Germline assignment: CDR1 SGHAT and CDR2 FQNNGV. The CDR3 sequence: CASSLPGSYGYTF. CDR3 bases: TGTGCCAGCAGCTTACCCGGGAGCTATGGCTACACCTTC.

The chain has TRBV12-3 or TRBV12-4 and TRBJ1-3; D may be TRBD1 (5 bases). The V end was cut by 3 bases, the J end by 10 bases, with 7 bases between. This CDR3 spans 11 amino acids. The CDR3 spells CASSLGGTIYF. CDR3 in DNA: TGTGCCAGCAGTTTGGGGGGTACCATATATTTT.

Only one count was recorded for this clone. This chain joins TRBV9 and TRBJ2-7; TRBD2 might be the D (6 bases). The germline V and J ends were trimmed by 3 bases and 6 bases, with 19 bases remaining between them. Germline V gene sequence: CDR1 SGDLS, CDR2 YYNGEE. The CDR3 loop spans 15 amino acids. The CDR3 DNA sequence: TGTGCCAGCAGCGGCCACGGGACTCCCACGGGCGAGCAGTACTTC. Its translation is CASSGHGTPTGEQYF.

The chain links TRBV10-3 to TRBJ2-7; tentatively, D is TRBD1 (6 bases). In germline, CDR1 is ENHRY, CDR2 SYGVKD. Trimming left V 0 bases short and J 5 bases short, with 20 bases between. The length of the CDR3 is 17 residues. The CDR3 region has the DNA TGTGCCATCAGTGAGTCATCTCTTGTGGGGGCCGGCCACGAGCAGTACTTC. This encodes CAISESSLVGAGHEQYF.

This clone was detected only once. This chain connects TRBV3-1 (or the pseudogene TRBV3-2) to TRBJ1-2; D not certain. CDR1 and CDR2 (germline): LGHDT, YNNKEL (reference sequence). Trimming removed 1 base from V and 5 bases from J, with 11 bases in between. The CDR3 runs 14 residues. CDR3 sequence: CASSQVFTEYGYTF. Written as DNA, the CDR3 is TGTGCCAGCAGCCAAGTGTTTACGGAGTATGGCTACACCTTC.

This clone was seen once. V and J are TRBV28 and TRBJ2-7, with no clear D. Germline CDR1 is MDHEN and CDR2 is SYDVKM. This CDR3 has 13 residues. V lost 6 bases and J lost 0, with 9 bases in between. This CDR3 reads CASRSYSSYEQYF. DNA of the CDR3: TGTGCCAGCAGATCCTACAGCTCCTACGAGCAGTACTTC.

This clone was seen once. CDR3 in DNA: TGTGCCAGCAGTACCCGGACAGGATTCGAAGCTTTCTTT. The encoded protein is CASSTRTGFEAFF. This sequence joins TRBV7-9 and TRBJ1-1, with 7 nucleotides matching TRBD1. There are 13 residues in the CDR3. Looked up from germline, CDR1 is SEHNR and CDR2 is FQNEAQ (reference sequence). Trimming at V came to 6 bases and at J to 8 bases, leaving 9 bases not matched to a gene.

The chain links TRBV6-1 to TRBJ1-1, with unresolved D. This CDR3 is 17 amino acids long. V was trimmed by 4 bases and J by 0 bases, leaving 18 bases between them. Germline-derived CDR1 and CDR2 are MNHNS and SASEGT. CDR3 protein: CASSGPPRLIMNTEAFF. CDR3 DNA sequence: TGTGCCAGCAGTGGCCCCCCGCGCCTGATTATGAACACTGAAGCTTTCTTT.

The chain employs TRBV19 and TRBJ2-1; 8 positions match TRBD2. Germline V lookup: CDR1 LNHDA, CDR2 SQIVND (reference sequence). The CDR3 loop spans 17 amino acids. V lost 4 bases to trimming and J lost 2 bases; unmatched junction nucleotides: 10. CDR3 sequence (DNA): TGTGCCAGTAGTACCCTTCAAATTAGCGGGACCTACAATGAGCAGTTCTTC. Translated: CASSTLQISGTYNEQFF. Looking up the rest from reference TRBV19 and TRBJ2-1 gives the full variable domain: DGGITQSPKYLFRKEGQNVTLSCEQNLNHDAMYWYRQDPGQGLRLIYYSQIVNDFQKGDIAEGYSVSREKKESFPLTVTSAQKNPTAFYLCASSTLQISGTYNEQFFGPGTRLTVL.

CDR3 sequence (DNA): TGTGCCAGTGGACAGGGTCGTAACTATGGCTACACCTTC. As protein: CASGQGRNYGYTF. This sequence joins TRBV27 and TRBJ1-2; TRBD1 matches 8 bases. This CDR3 has 13 residues. Germline V gives CDR1 MNHEY, CDR2 SMNVEV (reference sequence). V lost 9 bases, J lost 1 base, and 4 bases stayed unmatched.

The chain recombines TRBV6-5 with TRBJ1-1; the D gene is possibly TRBD1 (5 bases). CDR1 and CDR2 from the germline V gene are MNHEY and SVGAGI. The germline V and J ends were trimmed by 0 bases and 2 bases, with 10 bases remaining between them. This CDR3 spans 15 amino acids. The CDR3 is CASSYSGGANTEAFF. The CDR3 DNA reads as TGTGCCAGCAGTTACTCAGGCGGGGCTAACACTGAAGCTTTCTTT.

CDR3 nucleotides: TGTGCCAGCAGCTTCTCAGGGGGCACTTGGAATGAGCAGTTCTTC. This encodes CASSFSGGTWNEQFF. The chain combines TRBV5-4 with TRBJ2-1, with 8 bases lining up with TRBD1. Germline loops: CDR1 SGHNT, CDR2 YYREEE (reference sequence). V shed 2 bases, J shed 7 bases, and the junction held 8 bases outside the gene matches. The CDR3 consists of 15 residues.

The chain is built from TRBV20-1 and TRBJ2-2; unclear D gene. Germline CDR1 reads DFQATT; CDR2 reads SNEGSKA (reference sequence). The CDR3 spans 12 residues. V was shortened by 3 bases and J by 4 bases, with 6 bases between the two germline ends. The CDR3 coding sequence is TGCAGTGCTAGTGGTCGCACCGGGGAGCTGTTTTTT. This gives the protein CSASGRTGELFF.

CDR3 bases: TGTGCCAGCAGCACAACAGGGGAAGGATTGCAGACCTACGAGCAGTACTTC. Translating gives CASSTTGEGLQTYEQYF. The chain joins TRBV5-6 to TRBJ2-7, with 7 bases identical to TRBD1. V lost 4 bases and J lost 2; bases outside the gene matches: 15. Per germline, CDR1 SGHDT and CDR2 YYEEEE. The CDR3 covers 17 residues.

V gene TRBV6-5 combines with J gene TRBJ2-7, with 7 bases matching TRBD1. CDR3 size: 12 residues. Germline V lookup: CDR1 MNHEY, CDR2 SVGAGI. Trimming removed 7 bases from V and 5 bases from J; junction bases left unmatched: 5. CDR3 amino acids: CASTLTGHEQYF. The CDR3 coding sequence is TGTGCCAGCACTTTGACAGGGCACGAGCAGTACTTC.

The chain combines TRBV18 with TRBJ1-1; 8 bases align to TRBD1. The CDR3 totals 13 residues. The germline gives CDR1 KGHSH, CDR2 LQKENI. The trim removed 6 bases at V and 6 bases at J, leaving 6 bases unmatched. The CDR3 protein is CASSRGQGSEAFF. CDR3 coding DNA: TGTGCCAGCTCTCGAGGACAGGGATCTGAAGCTTTCTTT.

The chain employs TRBV6-1 and TRBJ1-2; 8 bases agree with TRBD1. The CDR3 runs to 15 residues. Trimming cost V 0 bases and J 8 bases; bases outside gene matches: 8. Germline V gives CDR1 MNHNS, CDR2 SASEGT. CDR3 bases: TGTGCCAGCAGTGAAGCTGGCAGGGGGCAGGAAGGCTACACCTTC. Its translation: CASSEAGRGQEGYTF.

This chain uses TRBV4-1 with TRBJ1-2; D unclear. The CDR3 is made up of 14 amino acids. The germline V gene has CDR1 MGHRA and CDR2 YSYEKL. V was pared by 1 base and J by 5 bases, with 11 bases between. The CDR3 here is CASSQVSSRYGYTF. The CDR3 nucleotides are TGCGCCAGCAGCCAAGTTTCCAGTCGATATGGCTACACCTTC.

The J gene is TRBJ2-7, the V gene TRBV30; 8 nucleotides agree with TRBD1. Germline V CDR1 and CDR2: GTSNPN, SVGIG (reference sequence). V gave up 3 bases and J gave up 6 bases; unmatched junction bases: 25. The CDR3 covers 19 residues. The CDR3 DNA reads as TGTGCCTGGAGCCTGCGGACAGGGAAGATAGGCCCTGGGGTATCCGAGCAGTACTTC. Translating it yields CAWSLRTGKIGPGVSEQYF.

The V and J genes are TRBV4-1 and TRBJ1-4, with a possible D match to TRBD1 (5 bases). Trimming took 3 bases from V and 10 from J, leaving 15 bases between them. The CDR3 totals 14 residues. In germline, CDR1 is MGHRA, CDR2 YSYEKL. CDR3 bases: TGCGCCAGCAGCCAGATGGGGCAGAGGTCAAAACTGTTTTTT. Amino acid sequence: CASSQMGQRSKLFF.

This clone was detected only once. The chain employs TRBV11-2 and TRBJ2-7; 7 bases match TRBD1. With 1 base clipped from V and 5 bases from J, the junction kept 8 bases outside the gene matches. Germline CDR1 reads SGHAT; CDR2 reads FQNNGV. This CDR3 is built from 15 residues. CDR3 protein: CASSLGTGAVNEQYF. CDR3 in DNA: TGTGCCAGCAGCTTAGGCACAGGGGCGGTTAACGAGCAGTACTTC.

The V and J genes are TRBV4-1 and TRBJ1-2; 8 bases agree with TRBD1. The CDR3 sequence is 16 residues long. The V gene end was trimmed by 1 base and the J gene end by 5 bases; junction bases not matched to a gene: 9. Germline values: CDR1 MGHRA, CDR2 YSYEKL. The chain's CDR3 is CASSQGSPRDRYGYTF. CDR3 sequence (DNA): TGCGCCAGCAGCCAAGGTTCGCCAAGGGACAGGTATGGCTACACCTTC.

The chain joins TRBV10-3 to TRBJ1-2; D is undetermined. Trimming pared 0 bases from V and 8 bases from J, leaving 10 bases between. This CDR3 is 13 amino acids long. Per the germline V gene, CDR1 is ENHRY and CDR2 is SYGVKD. CDR3 DNA sequence: TGTGCCATCAGTGAGTCAGTACTGGAGGGCTACACCTTC. Encoded protein: CAISESVLEGYTF.

This chain connects TRBV5-1 to TRBJ2-5; D is perhaps TRBD1 (6 bases). The CDR3 runs to 13 residues. The V end lost 5 bases, the J end lost 2 bases, and 10 bases lay between the germline ends. Germline values: CDR1 SGHRS, CDR2 YFSETQ. CDR3 bases: TGCGCCAGCAGTTGGGGGACACAAGAGACCCAGTACTTC. Amino acid sequence: CASSWGTQETQYF.

The chain carries TRBV10-3 and TRBJ2-5; TRBD2 aligns across 8 bases. The germline V gene encodes CDR1 ENHRY and CDR2 SYGVKD. V was clipped by 4 bases and J by 5 bases; unmatched bases: 9. The CDR3 is 15 amino acids. The DNA of the CDR3 is TGTGCCATCAGTGGAGACAGCGGGGGTAGGGAGACCCAGTACTTC. This sequence encodes CAISGDSGGRETQYF.

This chain joins TRBV6-6 and TRBJ1-5, with D possibly being TRBD1 (6 bases). Germline lookup yields CDR1 MNHNY and CDR2 SVGAGI (reference sequence). V was cut by 4 bases and J by 1 base, with 11 bases left in between. The CDR3 runs 15 residues. CDR3 region: CASSWGGGSNQPQHF. The DNA for the CDR3 is TGTGCCAGCAGTTGGGGAGGGGGGAGCAATCAGCCCCAGCATTTT.

The chain employs TRBV28 and TRBJ1-2; possible D gene TRBD1, 5 bases. The germline CDR1 and CDR2 sequences are MDHEN and SYDVKM. The CDR3 covers 14 residues. The ends were cut back, 6 bases at V and 3 bases at J, with 14 bases in the middle. The CDR3 spells CASRRPGSDYGYTF. Written as DNA, the CDR3 is TGTGCCAGCAGAAGACCAGGGTCAGACTATGGCTACACCTTC.

The chain joins TRBV9 to TRBJ2-2; TRBD2 matches 9 bases. The CDR3 consists of 15 residues. Germline values: CDR1 SGDLS, CDR2 YYNGEE. Unmatched junction bases numbered 4, after V lost 3 bases and J lost 4 bases. CDR3 bases: TGTGCCAGCAGCGGGACGGGACTAGCCACCGGGGAGCTGTTTTTT. Translated, it gives CASSGTGLATGELFF.

The chain has TRBV18 and TRBJ2-2, with a possible D match to TRBD1 (5 bases). The V gene's germline CDR1 is KGHSH and CDR2 LQKENI. The CDR3 consists of 16 residues. The V end was cut by 0 bases, the J end by 6 bases, with 14 bases between. The CDR3 is CASSPPARVFAGELFF. The CDR3 DNA sequence: TGTGCCAGCTCACCACCGGCCAGGGTGTTTGCCGGGGAGCTGTTTTTT.

The rearrangement joins TRBV5-1 to TRBJ2-7; TRBD1 aligns across 10 bases. This CDR3 is 16 amino acids long. Losses at the gene ends were 4 bases for V and 2 bases for J; bases not matched to a gene: 9. Germline-derived CDR1 and CDR2 are SGHRS and YFSETQ. CDR3 loop: CASSRAAGTGAYEQYF. The CDR3 nucleotides are TGCGCCAGCAGCAGGGCAGCCGGGACAGGGGCCTACGAGCAGTACTTC.

This chain links TRBV27 with TRBJ1-3; D is unresolved. Trimming took off 5 bases at V and 1 base at J, with 6 bases between the two ends. The CDR3 has 13 residues. Germline V gives CDR1 MNHEY, CDR2 SMNVEV (reference sequence). In DNA form, the CDR3 reads TGTGCCAGCAGTCCCTCGTCTGGAAACACCATATATTTT. Amino acids: CASSPSSGNTIYF.

The chain employs TRBV5-6 and TRBJ2-7; 9 bases map to TRBD1. The V and J ends lost 0 bases and 2 bases, in that order; junction bases with no gene match: 0. The CDR3 is made up of 14 amino acids. Germline V gene lookup returns CDR1 SGHDT and CDR2 YYEEEE. The CDR3 DNA reads as TGTGCCAGCAGCTTGGGGACAGGGGCCTACGAGCAGTACTTC. Amino acid sequence: CASSLGTGAYEQYF.